The sequence of this T cell receptor beta chain was determined in a study of blood T cells in healthy people across ages. Per germline, CDR1 SQVTM and CDR2 ANQGSEA. Trimming left V 2 bases short and J 6 bases short, with 14 bases between. The CDR3 runs 14 residues. Next came a second PCR, run for roughly 6 to 11 cycles, which used a sample-barcoded 5' primer along with a J-beta primer mix. TCRdb recomputed calls from the 5' RACE reads with MiXCR, one row per CDR3 protein. The data show around 700,000 distinct CDR3 sequences, roughly 25% seen once. This sample was shared with a second study, whose subject was T cells of mothers and their children. That paper states: Over 8.5 million reads per mother and around 3.2 million per child were obtained.

Sequencing was performed on blood. The chain has TRBV29-1 and TRBJ2-1, with D tentatively TRBD2 (6 bases). This clonotype was sampled from a boy under 18 in good health. CDR3 region: CSVESGWEVNEQFF. Written as DNA, the CDR3 is TGCAGCGTTGAATCGGGGTGGGAGGTCAATGAGCAGTTCTTC.